Following are 21 T cell receptor beta chains from one sample sequenced in a study of shared clonotypes between healthy human individuals. Profiling relied on immunoSEQ multiplex PCR, and the TCRdb table lists in-frame clones only, not all of them. The sample contains roughly 650,000 clones, about 97% of which appear only once. Sequencing was carried out using naive CD4+ T cells sorted from blood. The sample's subset: CD45RA+ positively selected. These receptors were collected from a woman aged 25 to 45 in good health.

The gene calls are TRBV2 and TRBJ2-2; TRBD2 matches at 10 bases. The CDR3 has 17 residues. J lost 1 base, V lost 8 bases, and 10 bases had no gene match. Germline assignment: CDR1 SNHLY and CDR2 FYNNEI. This CDR3 is CASERPAGGLNTGELFF. DNA of the CDR3: TGTGCCAGCGAGAGGCCAGCGGGAGGGTTGAACACCGGGGAGCTGTTTTTT.

With respect to this clone: Other DNA sequences of this sample code for an identical CDR3. V is TRBV5-1 and J is TRBJ1-1; no clear D. The CDR3 totals 14 residues. Deletions cut 3 bases from V and 1 base from J, with 10 bases between. The germline V gene encodes CDR1 SGHRS and CDR2 YFSETQ. The CDR3 DNA reads TGCGCCAGCAGCTGGCGGGGTGGGAACACTGAAGCTTTCTTT. This sequence encodes CASSWRGGNTEAFF.

V is TRBV19 and J is TRBJ2-3; the match to TRBD2 covers 14 bases. The germline V gene encodes CDR1 LNHDA and CDR2 SQIVND (reference sequence). The CDR3 totals 20 residues. Germline trimming cut 4 bases from V and 1 base from J; bases unmatched to any gene: 13. In DNA form, the CDR3 reads TGTGCCAGTAGTACTACAACCGGGACTAGCGGGAGTGGAGGCACAGATACGCAGTATTTT. Amino acids: CASSTTTGTSGSGGTDTQYF.

A single count supports this clone. The chain carries TRBV5-1 and TRBJ2-7; possible D gene TRBD2, 7 bases. The CDR3 length is 14 residues. Germline-derived CDR1 and CDR2 are SGHRS and YFSETQ. The V and J ends lost 4 bases and 2 bases respectively, with 13 bases between them. The CDR3 DNA is TGCGCCAGCAGCCCGGCGGGGGCCCCCTACGAGCAGTACTTC. It is translated as CASSPAGAPYEQYF.

CDR3 sequence: CASSPLDRDVGGELFF. The CDR3 DNA reads TGTGCCAGCAGCCCACTGGACAGGGATGTTGGCGGGGAGCTGTTTTTT. This chain uses TRBV7-9 with TRBJ2-2; 8 bases agree with TRBD1. CDR3 length: 16 residues. V gave up 5 bases and J gave up 7 bases; unmatched junction bases: 12. Per germline, CDR1 SEHNR and CDR2 FQNEAQ (reference sequence).

This chain uses TRBV21-1 with TRBJ1-1. TRBV21-1 is annotated as a pseudogene. CDR3 size: 16 residues. The CDR3 region is CASSKAPWEMNTEAFF. The DNA of the CDR3 is TGTGCCAGCAGCAAAGCCCCCTGGGAAATGAACACTGAAGCTTTCTTT.

This clone was detected once. The gene calls are TRBV19 and TRBJ1-1, with 10 nucleotides matching TRBD1. CDR1 LNHDA and CDR2 SQIVND come from the germline V gene (reference sequence). Trimming cost V 4 bases and J 7 bases; bases outside gene matches: 9. CDR3 length equals 15 residues. The CDR3 spells CASSTEGQGIREAFF. CDR3 DNA: TGTGCCAGTAGTACAGAGGGACAGGGGATTCGTGAAGCTTTCTTT.

The chain has TRBV5-6 and TRBJ2-1, with D perhaps assigned TRBD1 or TRBD2 (5 bases each). The ends were cut back, 2 bases at V and 0 bases at J, with 6 bases in the middle. This CDR3 spans 14 amino acids. Germline V CDR1 and CDR2: SGHDT, YYEEEE. CDR3 in amino acids: CASSFGGSYNEQFF. Here the CDR3 DNA reads TGTGCCAGCAGCTTTGGGGGCTCCTACAATGAGCAGTTCTTC.

The chain recombines TRBV18 with TRBJ2-5; D call uncertain. The CDR3 has 12 residues. Germline V gene data show CDR1 as KGHSH and CDR2 as LQKENI. The ends were cut back, 3 bases at V and 1 base at J, with 3 bases in the middle. CDR3 region: CASSPAQETQYF. The CDR3 nucleotides read TGTGCCAGCTCACCCGCCCAAGAGACCCAGTACTTC.

The chain carries TRBV7-8 and TRBJ1-2, with unresolved D. Germline CDR1 is SGHVS and CDR2 is FQNEAQ. V was pared by 2 bases and J by 7 bases, with 23 bases between. The CDR3 runs 17 residues. CDR3 DNA: TGTGCCAGCAGCTTAAGGGTTGAGAGGGCAGAAATCCTTGGCTACACCTTC. Translation: CASSLRVERAEILGYTF.

The CDR3 loop is CATRTLPDTQYF. CDR3 DNA: TGTGCCACCCGAACCCTCCCAGATACGCAGTATTTT. The chain couples TRBV28 to TRBJ2-3; no definite D call. Trimming removed 10 bases at V and 4 bases at J, with 12 bases between. CDR3 length equals 12 residues. The germline CDR1 and CDR2 sequences are MDHEN and SYDVKM. Full variable domain (remainder filled in from reference TRBV28 and TRBJ2-3): DVKVTQSSRYLVKRTGEKVFLECVQDMDHENMFWYRQDPGLGLRLIYFSYDVKMKEKGDIPEGYSVSREKKERFSLILESASTNQTSMYLCATRTLPDTQYFGPGTRLTVL.

A few counts support this clone. Different DNA sequences within this sample yield the same CDR3. This chain joins TRBV7-9 and TRBJ2-7, with TRBD1 matching 7 bases. V shed 5 bases, J shed 4 bases, and the junction held 2 bases outside the gene matches. CDR1 and CDR2 from the germline V gene are SEHNR and FQNEAQ (reference sequence). This CDR3 contains 12 residues. CDR3 loop: CASSRQGYEQYF. CDR3 DNA sequence: TGTGCCAGCAGCAGACAGGGTTACGAGCAGTACTTC.

The chain combines TRBV7-9 with TRBJ1-1; no firm D call. This CDR3 is built from 17 residues. The V gene lost 1 base and the J gene lost 0 bases, with 15 bases spanning the gap. Germline V gene lookup returns CDR1 SEHNR and CDR2 FQNEAQ (reference sequence). The chain's CDR3 is CASSLVQTRGLNTEAFF. The CDR3 nucleotides read TGTGCCAGCAGCTTAGTGCAGACCCGCGGGTTGAACACTGAAGCTTTCTTT. Full variable domain (remainder filled in from reference TRBV7-9 and TRBJ1-1): DTGVSQNPRHKITKRGQNVTFRCDPISEHNRLYWYRQTLGQGPEFLTYFQNEAQLEKSRLLSDRFSAERPKGSFSTLEIQRTEQGDSAMYLCASSLVQTRGLNTEAFFGQGTRLTVV.

The CDR3 nucleotides are TGCGCCAGCAGCTTGGTACGTGGGACAAACACCGGGGAGCTGTTTTTT. This gives the protein CASSLVRGTNTGELFF. V usage is TRBV5-1 and J usage is TRBJ2-2; maybe TRBD1 (6 bases). The CDR3 has 16 residues. The V gene's germline CDR1 is SGHRS and CDR2 YFSETQ. With 0 bases removed from V and 2 bases from J, the gap between germline ends came to 11 bases.

The V gene is TRBV28, the J gene TRBJ2-7; 10 nucleotides line up with TRBD2. The germline V gene encodes CDR1 MDHEN and CDR2 SYDVKM. The J segment lost 0 bases and the V segment lost 7 bases, leaving 21 bases of the junction unmatched. This CDR3 is 20 amino acids long. Here the CDR3 DNA reads TGTGCCAGCATTCCCCCCGTTGGGGCTAGCGGGAGCAACAGCTCCTACGAGCAGTACTTC. Translating it yields CASIPPVGASGSNSSYEQYF.

Worth noting for this clone: Other DNA sequences of this sample code for an identical CDR3. This sequence joins TRBV5-1 and TRBJ1-4; D unresolved. Germline V gene data show CDR1 as SGHRS and CDR2 as YFSETQ. The CDR3 covers 14 residues. V was pared by 2 bases and J by 0 bases, with 5 bases between. Written as DNA, the CDR3 is TGCGCCAGCAGCTTAGGAACAACTAATGAAAAACTGTTTTTT. Translated, it gives CASSLGTTNEKLFF.

The chain is built from TRBV10-2 and TRBJ2-7; 12 bases match TRBD2. This CDR3 comprises 14 residues. Germline-derived CDR1 and CDR2 are WSHSY and SAAADI. Trimming at V came to 5 bases and at J to 7 bases, leaving 6 bases not matched to a gene. The CDR3 is CASSTTSGSLEQYF. The CDR3, as DNA: TGCGCCAGCAGTACGACTAGCGGGAGTTTAGAGCAGTACTTC.

This clone has a single count. The rearrangement joins TRBV7-2 to TRBJ2-3; TRBD2 matches at 10 bases. Germline V gives CDR1 SGHTA, CDR2 FQGNSA. This CDR3 spans 18 amino acids. Losses at the gene ends were 1 base for V and 4 bases for J; bases not matched to a gene: 11. The CDR3, as DNA: TGTGCCAGCAGCTTAGTTCTGGCTAGCGGGAGTGTCCCAGATACGCAGTATTTT. Translated: CASSLVLASGSVPDTQYF.

The V and J genes are TRBV28 and TRBJ1-5, with TRBD1 as a possible D gene (5 bases). V lost 3 bases to trimming and J lost 3 bases, with 12 bases between them. This CDR3 has 15 amino acids. CDR1 MDHEN and CDR2 SYDVKM come from the germline V gene. CDR3 sequence: CASSLDPGNNQPQHF. CDR3 sequence (DNA): TGTGCCAGCAGTTTGGACCCAGGGAACAATCAGCCCCAGCATTTT.

The chain recombines TRBV10-3 with TRBJ2-5, with 7 bases that match TRBD2. The CDR3 loop spans 14 amino acids. V shed 3 bases, J shed 4 bases, and the junction held 5 bases outside the gene matches. Germline loops: CDR1 ENHRY, CDR2 SYGVKD. The CDR3: CAISDLGGRETQYF. The DNA for the CDR3 is TGTGCCATCAGTGATCTCGGGGGGAGAGAGACCCAGTACTTC.

V and J are TRBV18 and TRBJ1-5; 9 positions agree with TRBD1. The V and J ends lost 6 bases and 6 bases, in that order; junction bases with no gene match: 3. Germline V gene sequence: CDR1 KGHSH, CDR2 LQKENI. There are 13 residues in the CDR3. The CDR3 is CASSGGQGQPQHF. CDR3 bases: TGTGCCAGCTCCGGGGGACAGGGTCAGCCCCAGCATTTT.